This T cell receptor (beta chain) was sequenced in a study of Graves' ophthalmopathy and Graves' hyperthyroidism. Ten or more counts support this clonotype. TCR beta CDR3 regions were amplified from RNA transcripts. The authors performed first-round RT-PCR with HTBI primers and then a second-round multiplex PCR. One entry per CDR3 protein results from TCRdb running MiXCR on the multiplex PCR reads. The sample includes 740,000 or so distinct CDR3 sequences, roughly two fifths of them seen just once. The specimen was peripheral blood. The source is an adult man with Graves' ophthalmopathy.

CDR3 loop: CASSIAGHGYGYTF. CDR3 bases: TGTGCCAGTAGTATAGCTGGACACGGCTATGGCTACACCTTC. V is TRBV19 and J is TRBJ1-2; D perhaps matches TRBD1 (5 bases). V lost 1 base and J lost 4, with 10 bases in between. CDR3 size: 14 residues. Germline V gene sequence: CDR1 LNHDA, CDR2 SQIVND (reference sequence).